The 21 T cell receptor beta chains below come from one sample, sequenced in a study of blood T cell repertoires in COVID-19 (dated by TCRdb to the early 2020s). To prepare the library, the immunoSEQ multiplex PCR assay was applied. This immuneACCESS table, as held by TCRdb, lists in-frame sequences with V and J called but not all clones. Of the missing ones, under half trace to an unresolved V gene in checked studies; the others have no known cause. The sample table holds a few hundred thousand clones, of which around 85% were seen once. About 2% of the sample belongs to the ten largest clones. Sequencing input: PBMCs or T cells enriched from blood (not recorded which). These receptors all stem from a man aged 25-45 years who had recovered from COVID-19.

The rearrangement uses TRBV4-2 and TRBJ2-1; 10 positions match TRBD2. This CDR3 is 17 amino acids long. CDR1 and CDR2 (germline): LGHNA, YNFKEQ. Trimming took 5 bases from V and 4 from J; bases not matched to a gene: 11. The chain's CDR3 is CASSGPASGGDYNEQFF. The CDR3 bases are TGTGCCAGCAGCGGCCCTGCTAGCGGGGGTGATTACAATGAGCAGTTCTTC.

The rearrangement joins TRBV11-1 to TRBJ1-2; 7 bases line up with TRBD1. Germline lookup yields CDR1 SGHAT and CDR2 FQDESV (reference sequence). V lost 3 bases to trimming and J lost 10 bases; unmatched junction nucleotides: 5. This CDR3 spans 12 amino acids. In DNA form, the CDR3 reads TGTGCCAGCAGCTTCGGGACAGACCTCTACACCTTC. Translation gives CASSFGTDLYTF. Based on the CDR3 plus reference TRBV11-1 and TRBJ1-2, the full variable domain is EAEVAQSPRYKITEKSQAVAFWCDPISGHATLYWYRQILGQGPELLVQFQDESVVDDSQLPKDRFSAERLKGVDSTLKIQPAELGDSAMYLCASSFGTDLYTFGSGTRLTVV.

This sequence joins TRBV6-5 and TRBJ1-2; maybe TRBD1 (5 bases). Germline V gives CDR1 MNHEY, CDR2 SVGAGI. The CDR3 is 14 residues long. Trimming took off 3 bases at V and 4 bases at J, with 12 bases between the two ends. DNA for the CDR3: TGTGCCAGCAGTTATACAGGAACCTCCTATGGCTACACCTTC. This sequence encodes CASSYTGTSYGYTF.

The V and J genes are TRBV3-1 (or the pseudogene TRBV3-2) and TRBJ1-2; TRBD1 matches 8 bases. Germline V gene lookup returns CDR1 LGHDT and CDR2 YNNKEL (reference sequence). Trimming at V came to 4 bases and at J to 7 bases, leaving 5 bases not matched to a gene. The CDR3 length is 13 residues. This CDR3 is CASSPTGAGGYTF. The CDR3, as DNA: TGTGCCAGCAGCCCGACAGGGGCTGGTGGCTACACCTTC.

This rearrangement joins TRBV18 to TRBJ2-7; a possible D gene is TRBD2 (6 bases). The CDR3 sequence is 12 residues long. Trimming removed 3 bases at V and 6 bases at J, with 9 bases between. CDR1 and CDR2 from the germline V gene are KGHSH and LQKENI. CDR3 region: CASSPGGLEQYF. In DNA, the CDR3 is TGTGCCAGCTCACCGGGGGGACTCGAGCAGTACTTC.

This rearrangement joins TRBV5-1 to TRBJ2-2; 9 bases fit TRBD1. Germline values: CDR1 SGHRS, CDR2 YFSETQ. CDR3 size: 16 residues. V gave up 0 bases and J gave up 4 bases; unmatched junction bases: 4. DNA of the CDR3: TGCGCCAGCAGCTTGGCAGGGACAGGGAGCACCGGGGAGCTGTTTTTT. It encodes CASSLAGTGSTGELFF. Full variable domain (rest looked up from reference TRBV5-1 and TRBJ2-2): KAGVTQTPRYLIKTRGQQVTLSCSPISGHRSVSWYQQTPGQGLQFLFEYFSETQRNKGNFPGRFSGRQFSNSRSEMNVSTLELGDSALYLCASSLAGTGSTGELFFGEGSRLTVL.

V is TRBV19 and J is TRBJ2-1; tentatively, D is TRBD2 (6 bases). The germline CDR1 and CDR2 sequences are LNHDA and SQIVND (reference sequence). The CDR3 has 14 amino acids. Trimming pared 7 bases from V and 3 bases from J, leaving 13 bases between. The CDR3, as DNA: TGTGCCAGTATGGCGGGGACCGGCTACAATGAGCAGTTCTTC. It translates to CASMAGTGYNEQFF.

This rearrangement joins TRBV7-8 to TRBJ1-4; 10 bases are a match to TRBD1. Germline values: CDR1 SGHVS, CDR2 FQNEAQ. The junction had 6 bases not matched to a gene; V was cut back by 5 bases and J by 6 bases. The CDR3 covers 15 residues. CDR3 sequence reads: CASSRSGTGDEKLFF. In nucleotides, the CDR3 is TGTGCCAGCAGCCGTTCCGGGACAGGGGATGAAAAACTGTTTTTT.

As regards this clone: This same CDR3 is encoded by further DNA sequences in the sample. Here the CDR3 reads CATSRDRGEQYF. The CDR3 DNA is TGTGCCACCAGCAGAGACAGAGGGGAGCAGTACTTC. The gene calls are TRBV15 and TRBJ2-7; possible D gene TRBD2, 5 bases. Trimming removed 0 bases at V and 7 bases at J, with 7 bases between. The germline CDR1 and CDR2 sequences are LNHNV and YYDKDF (reference sequence). There are 12 residues in the CDR3.

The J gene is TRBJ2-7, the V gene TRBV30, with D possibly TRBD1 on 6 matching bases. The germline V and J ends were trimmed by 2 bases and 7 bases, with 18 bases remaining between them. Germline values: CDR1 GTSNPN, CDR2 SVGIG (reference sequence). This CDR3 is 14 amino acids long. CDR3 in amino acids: CAWSTGTSSGEQYF. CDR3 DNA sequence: TGTGCCTGGAGTACCGGGACATCGTCCGGGGAGCAGTACTTC.

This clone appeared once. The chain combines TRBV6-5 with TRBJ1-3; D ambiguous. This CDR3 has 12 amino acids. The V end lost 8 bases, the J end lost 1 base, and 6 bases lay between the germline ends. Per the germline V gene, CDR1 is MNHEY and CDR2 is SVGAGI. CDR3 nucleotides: TGTGCCAGCCTGAGTTCTGGAAACACCATATATTTT. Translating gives CASLSSGNTIYF.

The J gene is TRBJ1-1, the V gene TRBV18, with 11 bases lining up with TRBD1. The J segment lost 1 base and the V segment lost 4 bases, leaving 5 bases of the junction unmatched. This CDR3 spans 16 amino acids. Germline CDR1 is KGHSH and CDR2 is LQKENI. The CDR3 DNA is TGTGCCAGCTCACAACGGACAGGGGGCGGGAACACTGAAGCTTTCTTT. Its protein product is CASSQRTGGGNTEAFF.

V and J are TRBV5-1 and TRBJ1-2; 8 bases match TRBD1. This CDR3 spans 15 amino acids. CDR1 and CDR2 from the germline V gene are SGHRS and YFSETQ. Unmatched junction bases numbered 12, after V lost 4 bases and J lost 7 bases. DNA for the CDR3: TGCGCCAGCAGCCCGGGATACCCAGGACAGGGTGGCTACACCTTC. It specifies CASSPGYPGQGGYTF.

The DNA of the CDR3 is TGTGCCAGCAGTCAAACAACCTGGGGCTACACCTTC. Residues: CASSQTTWGYTF. The chain employs TRBV7-2 and TRBJ1-2; no clear D. CDR1 is SGHTA, CDR2 FQGNSA, per germline. Trimming removed 6 bases from V and 8 bases from J, with 13 bases in between. The CDR3 runs to 12 residues.

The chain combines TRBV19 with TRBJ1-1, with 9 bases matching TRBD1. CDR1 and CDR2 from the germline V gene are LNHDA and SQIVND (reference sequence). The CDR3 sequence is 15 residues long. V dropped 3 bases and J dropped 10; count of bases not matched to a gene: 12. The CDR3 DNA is TGTGCCAGTAGTATCCCGCTGACAGGGGGTACGGGAGCTTTCTTT. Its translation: CASSIPLTGGTGAFF.

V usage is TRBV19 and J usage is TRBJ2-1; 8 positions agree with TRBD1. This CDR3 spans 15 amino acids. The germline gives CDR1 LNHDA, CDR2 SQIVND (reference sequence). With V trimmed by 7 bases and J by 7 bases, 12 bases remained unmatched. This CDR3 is CASTQGAIIGNEQFF. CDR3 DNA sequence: TGTGCCAGTACGCAGGGGGCTATTATTGGGAATGAGCAGTTCTTC.

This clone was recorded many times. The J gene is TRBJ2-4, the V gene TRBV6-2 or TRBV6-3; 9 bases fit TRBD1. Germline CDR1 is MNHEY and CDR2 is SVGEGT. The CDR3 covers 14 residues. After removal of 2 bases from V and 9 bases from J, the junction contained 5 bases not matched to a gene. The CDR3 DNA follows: TGTGCCAGCAGTTACGACTCGGGACAGGGCATTCAGTACTTC. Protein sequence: CASSYDSGQGIQYF.

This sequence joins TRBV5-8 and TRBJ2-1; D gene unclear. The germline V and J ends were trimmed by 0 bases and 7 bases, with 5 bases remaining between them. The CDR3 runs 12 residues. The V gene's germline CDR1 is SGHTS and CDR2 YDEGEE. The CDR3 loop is CASSLDGNEQFF. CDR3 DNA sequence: TGTGCCAGCAGCTTGGACGGGAATGAGCAGTTCTTC.

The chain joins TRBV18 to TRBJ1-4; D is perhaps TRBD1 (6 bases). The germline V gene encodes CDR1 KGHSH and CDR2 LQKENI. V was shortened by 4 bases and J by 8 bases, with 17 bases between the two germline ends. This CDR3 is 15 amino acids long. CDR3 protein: CASSLRQAWAEKLFF. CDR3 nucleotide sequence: TGTGCCAGCTCACTCCGACAGGCTTGGGCAGAAAAACTGTTTTTT.

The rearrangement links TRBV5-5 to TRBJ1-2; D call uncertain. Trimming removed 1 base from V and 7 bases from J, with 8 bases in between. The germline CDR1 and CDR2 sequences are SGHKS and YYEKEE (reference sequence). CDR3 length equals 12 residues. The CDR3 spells CASSLNSPGYTF. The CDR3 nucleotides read TGTGCCAGCAGCTTGAACAGTCCTGGCTACACCTTC.

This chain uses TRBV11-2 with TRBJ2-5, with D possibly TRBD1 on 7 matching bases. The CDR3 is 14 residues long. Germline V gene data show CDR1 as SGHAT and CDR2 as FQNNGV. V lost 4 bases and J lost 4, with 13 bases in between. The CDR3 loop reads CASSSAGGLETQYF. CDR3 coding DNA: TGTGCCAGCAGCTCTGCAGGGGGGCTAGAGACCCAGTACTTC.